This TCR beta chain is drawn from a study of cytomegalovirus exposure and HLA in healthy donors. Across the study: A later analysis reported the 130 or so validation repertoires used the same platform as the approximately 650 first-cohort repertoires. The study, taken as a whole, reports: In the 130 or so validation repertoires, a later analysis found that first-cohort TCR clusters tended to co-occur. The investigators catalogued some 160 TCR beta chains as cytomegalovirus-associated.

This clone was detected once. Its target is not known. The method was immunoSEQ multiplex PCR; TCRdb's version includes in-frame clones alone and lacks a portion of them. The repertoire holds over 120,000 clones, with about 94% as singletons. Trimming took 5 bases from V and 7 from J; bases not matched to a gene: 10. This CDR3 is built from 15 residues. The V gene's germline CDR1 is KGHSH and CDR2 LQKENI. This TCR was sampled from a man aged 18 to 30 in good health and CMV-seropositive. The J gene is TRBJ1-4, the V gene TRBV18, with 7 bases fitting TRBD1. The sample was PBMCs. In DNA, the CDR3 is TGTGCCAGCTCATCTACAGGGGCTTCGAGTGAAAAACTGTTTTTT. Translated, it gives CASSSTGASSEKLFF.